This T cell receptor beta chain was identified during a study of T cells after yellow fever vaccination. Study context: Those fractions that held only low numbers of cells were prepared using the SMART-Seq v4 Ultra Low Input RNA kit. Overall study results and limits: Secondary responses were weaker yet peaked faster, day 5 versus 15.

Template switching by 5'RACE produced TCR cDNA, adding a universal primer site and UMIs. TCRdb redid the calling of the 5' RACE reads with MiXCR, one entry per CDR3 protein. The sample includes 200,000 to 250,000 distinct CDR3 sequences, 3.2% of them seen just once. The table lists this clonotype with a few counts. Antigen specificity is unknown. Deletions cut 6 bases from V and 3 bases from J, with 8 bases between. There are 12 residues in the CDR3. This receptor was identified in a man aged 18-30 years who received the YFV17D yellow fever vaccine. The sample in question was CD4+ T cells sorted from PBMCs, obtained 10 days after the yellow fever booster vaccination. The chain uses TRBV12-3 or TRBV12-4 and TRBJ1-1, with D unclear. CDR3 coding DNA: TGTGCCAGCAGCCGAGCTTACACTGAAGCTTTCTTT. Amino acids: CASSRAYTEAFF.